This record looks at one T cell receptor (beta chain) sequence and its context. The antigen it recognizes is unknown. No quality values exist for individual bases; no much larger clone is one base distant. This entry comes from a study of blood T cell repertoires in COVID-19 (dated by TCRdb to about 2020). Context from the whole study: The collaborator samples originated in the United States, Italy and Spain and spanned the acute and convalescent phases of COVID-19. The material from the prospective study consisted of cDNA or gDNA derived from T cells, B-cell-depleted T cells, or PBMCs. Subjects who had been exposed to COVID-19, were actively infected with it, or had recovered from it provided the deeply sampled blood TCRbeta repertoires that made up the dataset. The repertoires were released in a freely available public database meant as a resource for research on the immune response to SARS-CoV-2. Samples came from the ongoing ImmuneRACE study (first 160 participants) plus 1,254 subjects from 6 global collaborators. The sample metadata nearly always contained a de-identified subject ID, COVID-19 status, age in years and sex. HLA class I and class II types, where available, came from metadata supplied by the sample provider rather than from assay-based typing.

The collaborating institutions used their own protocols to collect whole blood in K2EDTA tubes. For TCRbeta analysis, collaborators shipped samples in one of three forms: frozen whole blood, isolated PBMCs, or DNA extracted from either of those sample types. The immunoSEQ Assay, a bias-controlled multiplex PCR, was used to amplify TCRbeta CDR3 regions from genomic DNA. As for the authors' bioinformatics: The number of nucleated cells in each sample was estimated from the amplification of reference gene primers within the assay. To quantify the absolute abundance of each unique TCRbeta CDR3 rearrangement, sequence reads were collapsed and filtered. For each sample, productive Simpson clonality was calculated by taking the square root of Simpson's diversity index across productive rearrangements. TCRdb stores this immuneACCESS table with in-frame sequences only. Part of the clones is absent; in the studies checked, under half of the shortfall reflects unresolved V genes, and no reason is known for the rest. The V and J calls and clone size are taken from that table; D and trimming were inferred from the DNA. For this sample the table gives about 80,000 clones, of which about 80% were detected only once. In total, the top ten clones hold 5.7% of the sample.

According to the germline V gene, CDR1 reads MNHEY and CDR2 reads SVGAGI. Including the terminal cysteine and phenylalanine, the CDR3 comprises 12 residues. This entry keeps only the CDR3 DNA: 36 bases, framed from base 1. Between the V and J ends, shortened by 9 bases and 1 base respectively, the junction contains 4 bases. Results and caveats for the whole study, not just this receptor: Clinical and demographic metadata were provided uncurated, with the amount varying by source and participant.

This TCR derives from a man aged 45-60 years with active or convalescent COVID-19. The chain is encoded by TRBV6-5 joined to TRBJ1-6, with the D gene uncertain. Sequenced material: peripheral blood. The CDR3 reads CASTSYNSPLHF. The DNA sequence is as follows: TGTGCCAGTACTTCCTATAATTCACCCCTCCACTTT.